This T cell receptor beta chain was sequenced during a study of T cells in women clearing cervical HPV infection. Background on the study: Controls' single incident HPV16 infection cleared within 12 months without precancer.

HPV was found by MY09/MY11 PCR and dot-blot genotyping. This table comes from immunoSEQ multiplex PCR, and its TCRdb copy is limited to in-frame clones, with some not included. This table holds about 44,000 clones. The receptor's source is a woman aged 18-69 years with a cervical HPV16 infection that either progressed to CIN3+ or cleared (not recorded which). The sequencing sample was made of blood buffy coat.

The part of the CDR3 DNA that was read is TGCGCCAGCAGCTTTTCTTGGAGGGACACCTCCGCGAACACCGGGGAG. Translated, it gives CASSFSWRDTSANTGE. The whole CDR3 reads CASSFSWRDTSANTGELFF. The chain recombines TRBV5-1 with TRBJ2-2; D is possibly TRBD1 or TRBD2 (6 bases each). Read data end 3 residues before the CDR3 end; the end is taken from the germline J gene. CDR3 length: 19 residues. The germline gives CDR1 SGHRS, CDR2 YFSETQ. Trimming stripped 2 bases from V and 0 bases from J, with 20 bases between.